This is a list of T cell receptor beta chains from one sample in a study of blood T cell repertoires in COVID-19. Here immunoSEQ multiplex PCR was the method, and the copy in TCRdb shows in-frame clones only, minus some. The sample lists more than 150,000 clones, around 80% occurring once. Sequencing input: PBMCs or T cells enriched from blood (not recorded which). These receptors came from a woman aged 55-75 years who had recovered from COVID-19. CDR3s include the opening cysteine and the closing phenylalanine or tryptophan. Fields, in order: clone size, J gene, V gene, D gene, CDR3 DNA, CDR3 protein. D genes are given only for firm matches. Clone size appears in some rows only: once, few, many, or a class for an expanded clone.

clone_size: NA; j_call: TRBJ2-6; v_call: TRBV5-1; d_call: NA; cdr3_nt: TGCGCCAGCAGCTTGGCAGTTTCTGGGGCCAACGTCCTGACTTTC; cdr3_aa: CASSLAVSGANVLTF
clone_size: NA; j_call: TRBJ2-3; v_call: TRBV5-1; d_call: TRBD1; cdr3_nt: TGCGCCAGCAGCTTAAGTGGCAGGGGGAAAGATACGCAGTATTTT; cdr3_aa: CASSLSGRGKDTQYF
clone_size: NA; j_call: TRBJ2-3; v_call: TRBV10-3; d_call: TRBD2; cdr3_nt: TGTGCCATCAGGAAAGGGCTAGCGGGGACTAGCACAGATACGCAGTATTTT; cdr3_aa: CAIRKGLAGTSTDTQYF
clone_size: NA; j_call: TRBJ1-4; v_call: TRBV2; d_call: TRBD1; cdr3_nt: TGTGCCAGCAGGTCGGACAGGGAGGGCGAAAAACTGTTTTTT; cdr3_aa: CASRSDREGEKLFF
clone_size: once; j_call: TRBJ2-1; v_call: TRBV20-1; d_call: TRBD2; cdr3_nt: TGCAGTGCTAGTGCGGGAGGGCGCTCCTACAATGAGCAGTTCTTC; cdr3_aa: CSASAGGRSYNEQFF
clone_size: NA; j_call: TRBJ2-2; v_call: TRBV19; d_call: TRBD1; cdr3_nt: TGTGCCAGTAGTATCCATTCCGGGACAGGGTACACCGGGGAGCTGTTTTTT; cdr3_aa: CASSIHSGTGYTGELFF
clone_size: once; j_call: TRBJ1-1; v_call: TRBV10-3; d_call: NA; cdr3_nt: TGTGCCATCAGTGAGGGCTCTGAAGCTTTCTTT; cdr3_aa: CAISEGSEAFF
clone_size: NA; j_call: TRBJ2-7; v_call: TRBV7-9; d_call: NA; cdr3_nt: TGTGCCAGCAGCTTAGTTCTTTACGAGCAGTACTTC; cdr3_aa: CASSLVLYEQYF
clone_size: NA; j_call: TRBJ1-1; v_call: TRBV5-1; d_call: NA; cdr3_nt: TGCGCCAGCAGCGTTCAGGCAATGAACACTGAAGCTTTCTTT; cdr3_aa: CASSVQAMNTEAFF
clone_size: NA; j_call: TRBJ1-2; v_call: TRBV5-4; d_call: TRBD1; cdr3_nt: TGTGCCAGCAGCGAATTCCAATTGACAGGGAACTATGGCTACACCTTC; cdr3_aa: CASSEFQLTGNYGYTF
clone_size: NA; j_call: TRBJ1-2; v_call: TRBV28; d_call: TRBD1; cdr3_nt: TGTGCCAGCAACAGACAGGGGATGCGGTATGGCTACACCTTC; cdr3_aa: CASNRQGMRYGYTF
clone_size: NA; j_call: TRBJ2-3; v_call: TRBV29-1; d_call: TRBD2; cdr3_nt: TGCAGCGTGGCCTATGGTAGCGGGAGTGGGACAGATACGCAGTATTTT; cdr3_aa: CSVAYGSGSGTDTQYF
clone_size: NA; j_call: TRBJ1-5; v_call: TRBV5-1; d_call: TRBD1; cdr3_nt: TGCGCCAGCAGCTTGGATGCAGGGGGCCCTCAGCCCCAGCATTTT; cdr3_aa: CASSLDAGGPQPQHF
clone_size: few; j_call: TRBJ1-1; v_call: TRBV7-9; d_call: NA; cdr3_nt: TGTGCCAGCAGCTTAGATACGGGGATCACTGAAGCTTTCTTT; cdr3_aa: CASSLDTGITEAFF
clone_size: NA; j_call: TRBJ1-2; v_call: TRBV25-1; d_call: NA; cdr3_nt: TGTGCCAGCAGTGAGGACAGATTAAATGGCTACACCTTC; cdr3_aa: CASSEDRLNGYTF